This T cell receptor beta chain was sequenced for a study of cytomegalovirus exposure and HLA in healthy donors. PCR amplification relied on 60 Vbeta primers (plus 13 Jbeta primers). Assay: immunoSEQ multiplex PCR; the TCRdb copy retains only in-frame clones and omits some. The data contain some 100,000 clones, about 70% of them seen just once; the ten biggest clones take up around 2%. CDR1 is MNHEY and CDR2 is SVGAGI in the germline V gene. There are 15 residues in the CDR3. With 2 bases removed from V and 1 base from J, the gap between germline ends came to 10 bases. This clone was seen just once. The sample consisted of PBMCs. The J gene is TRBJ2-3, the V gene TRBV6-5, with D possibly matching TRBD2 (5 bases). This TCR was sampled from a human donor in good health. CDR3 bases: TGTGCCAGCAGTTACCGGGCGGGCCGCACAGATACGCAGTATTTT. Encoded protein: CASSYRAGRTDTQYF.